Each of the 17 T cell receptor beta chains below was sequenced from the same sample in a study of blood T cells in healthy people across ages (dated by TCRdb to the mid-2010s). Libraries came from 5' RACE. This sample was sequenced with an Illumina HiSeq 2500. The second PCR ran for about 6 to 11 cycles and used a J-beta primer mix along with a sample-barcoded 5' primer. TCRdb reran the public reads through fastp at Q25 and MiXCR, keeping productive beta chains. Records with the same CDR3 protein are collapsed into one entry carrying the most frequent genes and DNA. This sample has about 650,000 distinct CDR3 sequences in its table, and 32% of those were observed once. The ten largest clones take up roughly 15% of the sample. Sequenced material: blood. All receptors come from a woman of 80 years or more in good health. Donor details come from another sample of the same person, matched by shared clones.

On this clonotype: A read error is possible here, since a much larger clone lies one base away. This chain joins TRBV5-1 and TRBJ2-1; D might be TRBD1 or TRBD2, each matching 6 bases. The CDR3 is 14 amino acids. Germline-derived CDR1 and CDR2 are SGHRS and YFSETQ. This CDR3 reads CASSLGGRDNGQFF. In DNA form, the CDR3 reads TGCGCCAGCAGCCTGGGGGGCAGGGACAATGGGCAGTTCTTC.

Details on this clonotype: A much more abundant neighbour one base away suggests this may be a read error. The chain joins TRBV6-5 to TRBJ1-2; possible D gene TRBD1, 6 bases. With 4 bases removed from V and 7 bases from J, the gap between germline ends came to 13 bases. The CDR3 extends over 13 amino acids. Looked up from germline, CDR1 is MNHEY and CDR2 is SVGAGI. The CDR3 loop is CASSSGVGVGYTF. DNA of the CDR3: TGTGCCAGCAGTTCAGGGGTAGGTGTTGGCTACACCTTC.

To note about this clonotype: A read error is possible here, since a much larger clone lies one base away. The V gene is TRBV6-2 or TRBV6-3, the J gene TRBJ2-7, with 7 bases matching TRBD1. V was pared by 4 bases and J by 7 bases, with 13 bases of the junction left unmatched. This CDR3 is 15 amino acids long. The germline gives CDR1 MNHEY, CDR2 SVGEGT. CDR3 DNA: TGTGCCAGCAGTTCTGAGACAGGGTACTACAATGAGCAGTACTTC. Protein: CASSSETGYYNEQYF.

This clonotype has at least ten counts. The chain combines TRBV7-9 with TRBJ2-5, with D possibly TRBD2 on 6 matching bases. The CDR3 consists of 12 residues. Trimming stripped 5 bases from V and 7 bases from J, with 11 bases between. Germline V CDR1 and CDR2: SEHNR, FQNEAQ (reference sequence). DNA for the CDR3: TGTGCCAGCAGCCGAGACGGGGGGACCCAGTACTTC. Its translation is CASSRDGGTQYF.

This clonotype was recorded at least ten times. The chain uses TRBV30 and TRBJ1-2; D is possibly TRBD1 (6 bases). The CDR3 has 13 residues. V lost 2 bases to trimming and J lost 7 bases, with 14 bases between them. The germline V gene encodes CDR1 GTSNPN and CDR2 SVGIG (reference sequence). The CDR3 sequence: CAWSQQQGAGYTF. The CDR3 bases are TGTGCCTGGAGTCAACAACAGGGCGCTGGCTACACCTTC. The full variable domain, its missing parts supplied by reference TRBV30 and TRBJ1-2, is SQTIHQWPATLVQPVGSPLSLECTVEGTSNPNLYWYRQAAGRGLQLLFYSVGIGQISSEVPQNLSASRPQDRQFILSSKKLLLSDSGFYLCAWSQQQGAGYTFGSGTRLTVV.

This clonotype was detected many times. The chain carries TRBV7-8 and TRBJ1-2; possibly TRBD1 for D (5 bases). This CDR3 is 17 amino acids long. CDR1 and CDR2 (germline): SGHVS, FQNEAQ. V lost 5 bases, J lost 5 bases, and 24 bases lay in between. The DNA for the CDR3 is TGTGCCAGCAGCCCCCTGGGGGAGAGGACCTTATGGTATGGCTACACCTTC. As protein: CASSPLGERTLWYGYTF.

For this clonotype: The junction shows a germline mismatch at one end, possibly a read error. This chain joins TRBV7-8 and TRBJ2-1; 8 bases agree with TRBD1. The V gene's germline CDR1 is SGHVS and CDR2 FQNEAQ. This CDR3 spans 14 amino acids. The CDR3: CTSRAGTGDNEQFF. In nucleotides, the CDR3 is TGTACCAGCAGGGCCGGGACAGGCGACAATGAGCAGTTCTTC.

There are many counts of this clonotype. The junction and the germline gene differ at one end; a read error may be behind it. This chain joins TRBV5-1 and TRBJ2-5; 11 bases map to TRBD2. The CDR3 covers 14 residues. The germline CDR1 and CDR2 sequences are SGHRS and YFSETQ. CDR3 sequence reads: CASSRLAGQETQYF. CDR3 coding DNA: TGTGCCAGCAGCCGACTAGCGGGGCAAGAGACCCAGTACTTC.

This clonotype was counted many times. This chain links TRBV12-3 or TRBV12-4 with TRBJ1-6; 9 positions agree with TRBD1. V trimming: 6 bases; J trimming: 5 bases; junction bases outside the gene matches: 5. The CDR3 is 15 amino acids. In DNA, the CDR3 is TGTGCCAGCAGAGACAGGGGGATGAATAATTCACCCCTCCACTTT. This codes for CASRDRGMNNSPLHF.

In its sample, this clonotype was seen a few times. This chain uses TRBV27 with TRBJ2-5; D gene uncertain. Germline CDR1 MNHEY, CDR2 SMNVEV (reference sequence). The V end was cut by 5 bases, the J end by 2 bases, with 15 bases between. This CDR3 comprises 15 residues. The CDR3 DNA sequence: TGTGCCAGCAGTCCGTCATATTGGAAACAAGAGACCCAGTACTTC. Protein sequence: CASSPSYWKQETQYF.

This clonotype was seen ten or more times. This rearrangement joins TRBV9 to TRBJ2-1, with a weak D call TRBD1 (6 bases). The CDR3 is 17 residues long. Per the germline V gene, CDR1 is SGDLS and CDR2 is YYNGEE. The V and J ends lost 4 bases and 1 base respectively, with 18 bases between them. CDR3 residues: CASSLRGMGVSYNEQFF. The CDR3 DNA sequence: TGTGCCAGCAGCCTTAGGGGGATGGGGGTATCCTACAATGAGCAGTTCTTC.

The sample holds many counts of this clonotype. The rearrangement links TRBV12-3 or TRBV12-4 to TRBJ2-1, with D perhaps being TRBD1 or TRBD2 (5 bases each). V shed 6 bases and J shed 6 bases, with 18 bases lying between them. CDR3 length: 15 residues. The CDR3 reads CASRLGTGPSNEQFF. DNA of the CDR3: TGTGCCAGCAGACTAGGCACAGGCCCCTCCAATGAGCAGTTCTTC.

This chain uses TRBV5-5 with TRBJ2-4; 10 bases map to TRBD1. Losses at the gene ends were 4 bases for V and 8 bases for J; bases not matched to a gene: 6. CDR3 size: 14 residues. CDR1 SGHKS and CDR2 YYEKEE come from the germline V gene (reference sequence). CDR3 sequence (DNA): TGTGCCAGCAGCCCATGGGGGACAGGGGACATTCAGTACTTC. This gives the protein CASSPWGTGDIQYF.

This clonotype was observed once. The V call is TRBV6-1, the J call TRBJ2-1; 11 bases are a match to TRBD1. The CDR3 consists of 14 residues. V shed 5 bases, J shed 9 bases, and the junction held 6 bases outside the gene matches. CDR1 is MNHNS, CDR2 SASEGT, per germline. The CDR3 DNA reads TGTGCCAGCAGTCGGGACAGGGGGTTTGTTGAGCAGTTCTTC. Its translation: CASSRDRGFVEQFF.

The chain is built from TRBV20-1 and TRBJ1-1, with no clear D. This CDR3 has 13 amino acids. The germline V and J ends were trimmed by 2 bases and 7 bases, with 14 bases remaining between them. The V gene's germline CDR1 is DFQATT and CDR2 SNEGSKA (reference sequence). CDR3 protein: CSARSVFTSEAFF. CDR3 coding DNA: TGCAGTGCTAGATCGGTGTTCACAAGTGAAGCTTTCTTT.

This clonotype was recorded at least ten times. The gene calls are TRBV6-1 and TRBJ2-6, with a tentative D call TRBD1 (5 bases). The V end lost 4 bases, the J end lost 0 bases, and 7 bases lay between the germline ends. Germline values: CDR1 MNHNS, CDR2 SASEGT. The CDR3 covers 15 residues. The CDR3 sequence is CASSVDSSGANVLTF. CDR3 coding DNA: TGTGCCAGCAGTGTCGACAGCTCTGGGGCCAACGTCCTGACTTTC.

The table lists this clonotype with many counts. The chain combines TRBV4-3 with TRBJ2-5, with a weak D call TRBD1 (5 bases). V shed 1 base and J shed 5 bases, with 8 bases lying between them. The CDR3 loop spans 13 amino acids. CDR1 is LGHNA and CDR2 is YSLEER in the germline V gene. CDR3: CASSQVPGETQYF. In DNA form, the CDR3 reads TGCGCCAGCAGCCAAGTCCCAGGGGAGACCCAGTACTTC.